One sample yielded the 26 T cell receptor beta chains listed below, sequenced in a study of T-cell memory formation after mild COVID-19. TCRdb reprocessed the 5' RACE reads with MiXCR, giving one entry per CDR3 protein. In the table there are under 350,000 distinct CDR3 sequences, around 15% of which are singletons. The sequencing sample was made of PBMCs or a T cell subset sorted from them (not recorded which). Receptors originate from a man younger than 35 who had mild COVID-19 (a few samples of this study predate the infection). Cell type and time point are not known.

J is TRBJ1-4 and V is TRBV19; 9 bases are a match to TRBD1. The CDR3 sequence is 13 residues long. V gave up 8 bases and J gave up 8 bases; unmatched junction bases: 6. The germline CDR1 and CDR2 sequences are LNHDA and SQIVND (reference sequence). The DNA of the CDR3 is TGTGCCAGTTCCGGGACAGGGTACGAAAAACTGTTTTTT. Its translation: CASSGTGYEKLFF.

The rearrangement uses TRBV7-9 and TRBJ1-1; TRBD1 is a possible D gene (6 bases). The ends were cut back, 6 bases at V and 4 bases at J, with 15 bases in the middle. CDR1 and CDR2 from the germline V gene are SEHNR and FQNEAQ (reference sequence). CDR3 length: 14 amino acids. The CDR3 DNA follows: TGTGCCAGCAGGTCGACAGCGGACAGCACTGAAGCTTTCTTT. This sequence encodes CASRSTADSTEAFF.

This clonotype was detected only a few times. CDR3 coding DNA: TGTGCCACCAGTCCGGGACAGGGGTCCACAGATACGCAGTATTTT. As protein: CATSPGQGSTDTQYF. V is TRBV24-1 and J is TRBJ2-3; 10 bases are shared with TRBD1. Germline lookup yields CDR1 KGHDR and CDR2 SFDVKD. J lost 2 bases, V lost 6 bases, and 4 bases had no gene match. This CDR3 is 15 amino acids long.

The chain links TRBV4-3 to TRBJ2-3; D is ambiguous. The CDR3 length is 14 residues. Trimming pared 0 bases from V and 2 bases from J, leaving 6 bases between. From germline, CDR1 is LGHNA and CDR2 YSLEER. In DNA, the CDR3 is TGCGCCAGCAGCCAAGAGGCAGCCACAGATACGCAGTATTTT. It encodes CASSQEAATDTQYF.

Only a few counts were recorded for this clonotype. J is TRBJ2-3 and V is TRBV20-1, with a tentative D call TRBD2 (5 bases). Trimming pared 1 base from V and 5 bases from J, leaving 13 bases between. Germline loops: CDR1 DFQATT, CDR2 SNEGSKA (reference sequence). This CDR3 is built from 14 residues. The CDR3 DNA reads as TGCAGTGCTAGAGTCCCGGGAAGAATAGATACGCAGTATTTT. Translated: CSARVPGRIDTQYF.

The chain is built from TRBV6-2 or TRBV6-3 and TRBJ1-1, with a possible D match to TRBD1 (6 bases). Per the germline V gene, CDR1 is MNHEY and CDR2 is SVGEGT. The CDR3 is 12 residues long. V lost 8 bases and J lost 1, with 8 bases in between. CDR3 sequence reads: CASWGPNTEAFF. CDR3 coding DNA: TGTGCCAGCTGGGGGCCGAACACTGAAGCTTTCTTT.

The chain joins TRBV7-9 to TRBJ1-4; 12 bases line up with TRBD1. The CDR3 is 16 amino acids. CDR1 and CDR2 (germline): SEHNR, FQNEAQ (reference sequence). J was trimmed by 8 bases and V by 2 bases; bases with no gene match: 6. The DNA of the CDR3 is TGTGCCAGCAGCTTACGCACCGGGACAGGGGGCGAAAAACTGTTTTTT. Translation: CASSLRTGTGGEKLFF.

A few counts support this clonotype. This chain joins TRBV6-2 or TRBV6-3 and TRBJ1-2, with D possibly being TRBD1 (5 bases). This CDR3 contains 12 residues. V gave up 5 bases and J gave up 13 bases, with 17 bases separating them. Germline V gives CDR1 MNHEY, CDR2 SVGEGT. CDR3 coding DNA: TGTGCCAGCAGTCGGGGGACGGTTTATTTCACCTTC. Protein product: CASSRGTVYFTF.

This clonotype was observed a few times. The chain recombines TRBV4-1 with TRBJ2-5; D might be TRBD2 (7 bases). Deletions cut 5 bases from V and 5 bases from J, with 18 bases between. This CDR3 has 15 residues. Germline V CDR1 and CDR2: MGHRA, YSYEKL. The CDR3 sequence is CASSWAGATRETQYF. The CDR3 DNA follows: TGCGCCAGCAGCTGGGCGGGGGCGACTAGGGAGACCCAGTACTTC.

The V and J genes are TRBV2 and TRBJ1-5; no definite D call. Germline V gives CDR1 SNHLY, CDR2 FYNNEI. Trimming took 8 bases from V and 1 from J, leaving 6 bases between them. CDR3 length: 12 residues. DNA for the CDR3: TGTGCCAGCCAGGACAGCAATCAGCCCCAGCATTTT. This encodes CASQDSNQPQHF.

The chain employs TRBV5-5 and TRBJ2-7; D might be TRBD1 or TRBD2, each matching 5 bases. V lost 5 bases to trimming and J lost 2 bases, with 11 bases between them. CDR1 is SGHKS, CDR2 YYEKEE, per germline (reference sequence). The CDR3 runs 13 residues. CDR3 amino acids: CASRWGFAYEQYV. For the CDR3, the DNA is TGTGCCAGCAGGTGGGGGTTTGCCTACGAGCAGTACGTC.

This clonotype appeared a few times. For the CDR3, the DNA is TGTGCCAGCAGTTTCGGTCGCACAGATACGCAGTATTTT. This translates into CASSFGRTDTQYF. The rearrangement joins TRBV27 to TRBJ2-3; D remains unclear. The CDR3 is 13 residues long. Trimming cost V 3 bases and J 1 base, with 5 bases left between them. CDR1 and CDR2 from the germline V gene are MNHEY and SMNVEV (reference sequence).

The table lists this clonotype with many counts. The V and J genes are TRBV7-2 and TRBJ2-2; no clear D gene. Trimming removed 2 bases at V and 4 bases at J, with 5 bases between. CDR3 length: 13 residues. CDR1 and CDR2 (germline): SGHTA, FQGNSA. Here the CDR3 DNA reads TGTGCCAGCAGCTTATACTCCACCGGGGAGCTGTTTTTT. Its protein product is CASSLYSTGELFF.

This clonotype was detected only a few times. V usage is TRBV3-1 and J usage is TRBJ1-3; D may be TRBD1 (6 bases). Germline CDR1 reads LGHDT; CDR2 reads YNNKEL (reference sequence). This CDR3 region has 15 residues. The V and J ends lost 2 bases and 0 bases respectively, with 8 bases between them. The CDR3 DNA reads as TGTGCCAGCAGCCAACGAGGGGGCTCTGGAAACACCATATATTTT. Its protein is CASSQRGGSGNTIYF.

The table lists this clonotype with a few counts. The chain joins TRBV6-5 to TRBJ1-6; D call uncertain. The CDR3 has 13 residues. V was pared by 6 bases and J by 8 bases, with 11 bases between. The germline CDR1 and CDR2 sequences are MNHEY and SVGAGI. CDR3 amino acids: CASREKLDSPLHF. CDR3 coding DNA: TGTGCCAGCAGGGAGAAATTGGATTCACCCCTCCACTTT.

The chain links TRBV12-3 or TRBV12-4 to TRBJ2-1; perhaps TRBD2 as D (5 bases). CDR3 length equals 12 residues. The CDR3 loop reads CAQRRRYNEQFF. CDR3 in DNA: TGTGCTCAGCGGAGGCGGTACAATGAGCAGTTCTTC.

In its sample, this clonotype was seen a few times. The chain employs TRBV6-5 and TRBJ2-7, with 8 bases lining up with TRBD1. The CDR3 length is 14 residues. In germline, CDR1 is MNHEY, CDR2 SVGAGI. Trimming took 6 bases from V and 4 from J; bases not matched to a gene: 8. CDR3 in DNA: TGTGCCAGCAGACTTCGGACAGGGCCTTACGAGCAGTACTTC. This gives the protein CASRLRTGPYEQYF.

The gene calls are TRBV20-1 and TRBJ1-1; the D is unclear. This CDR3 has 15 amino acids. V was clipped by 0 bases and J by 0 bases, with 11 bases between them. CDR1 and CDR2 from the germline V gene are DFQATT and SNEGSKA (reference sequence). Here the CDR3 reads CSARDPREMNTEAFF. CDR3 coding DNA: TGCAGTGCTAGAGATCCGCGGGAAATGAACACTGAAGCTTTCTTT.

This clonotype was picked up a small number of times. The chain couples TRBV19 to TRBJ1-5; no reliable D call. This CDR3 comprises 17 residues. V lost 3 bases to trimming and J lost 3 bases, with 18 bases between them. Germline loops: CDR1 LNHDA, CDR2 SQIVND (reference sequence). CDR3: CASSIRNVGVINQPQHF. The CDR3 region has the DNA TGTGCCAGTAGTATCAGAAACGTCGGGGTGATCAATCAGCCCCAGCATTTT.

The chain links TRBV5-1 to TRBJ1-3; the D gene is possibly TRBD1 (6 bases). The germline V and J ends were trimmed by 4 bases and 3 bases, with 11 bases remaining between them. Germline loops: CDR1 SGHRS, CDR2 YFSETQ. This CDR3 region has 14 residues. The CDR3 DNA sequence: TGCGCCAGCAGCCCACGGGACATTGGAAACACCATATATTTT. Amino acids: CASSPRDIGNTIYF.

The chain carries TRBV2 and TRBJ2-1, with D perhaps matching TRBD1 or TRBD2 (5 bases each). Deletions cut 6 bases from V and 10 bases from J, with 13 bases between. Germline CDR1 and CDR2: SNHLY and FYNNEI. The CDR3 totals 12 residues. CDR3 loop: CASSRDGGEQFF. The CDR3 DNA is TGTGCCAGCAGCAGGGACGGTGGGGAGCAGTTCTTC.

The V gene is TRBV20-1, the J gene TRBJ1-5; D is ambiguous. The V gene lost 1 base and the J gene lost 6 bases, with 10 bases spanning the gap. Germline V gene sequence: CDR1 DFQATT, CDR2 SNEGSKA (reference sequence). The CDR3 has 13 amino acids. The CDR3 spells CSARGQAGQPQHF. The CDR3 bases are TGCAGTGCTAGAGGCCAGGCCGGTCAGCCCCAGCATTTT.

This clonotype appeared a few times. V gene TRBV7-8 combines with J gene TRBJ2-3; D not resolved. V was clipped by 5 bases and J by 7 bases, with 10 bases between them. The germline V gene encodes CDR1 SGHVS and CDR2 FQNEAQ. The CDR3 covers 12 residues. CDR3 DNA sequence: TGTGCCAGCAGCCTCGACGGATATACGCAGTATTTT. Translating it yields CASSLDGYTQYF. Variable domain in full (rest from reference TRBV7-8 and TRBJ2-3): GAGVSQSPRYKVAKRGQDVALRCDPISGHVSLFWYQQALGQGPEFLTYFQNEAQLDKSGLPSDRFFAERPEGSVSTLKIQRTQQEDSAVYLCASSLDGYTQYFGPGTRLTVL.

This clonotype was seen a handful of times. The chain carries TRBV21-1 and TRBJ2-7. TRBV21-1 corresponds to a pseudogene. The CDR3 extends over 10 amino acids. This CDR3 reads CATLWYEQYF. The CDR3 DNA sequence: TGTGCCACCCTTTGGTACGAGCAGTACTTC.

There are a few counts of this clonotype. The chain couples TRBV24-1 to TRBJ2-3, with 7 positions matching TRBD1. Per the germline V gene, CDR1 is KGHDR and CDR2 is SFDVKD. The CDR3 length is 15 residues. The trim removed 3 bases at V and 1 base at J, leaving 3 bases unmatched. This chain's CDR3 is CATSDAGTGTDTQYF. In DNA form, the CDR3 reads TGTGCCACCAGTGATGCCGGGACAGGCACAGATACGCAGTATTTT.

This clonotype occurred a few times. V usage is TRBV20-1 and J usage is TRBJ2-5, with 9 bases lining up with TRBD1. The CDR3 consists of 14 residues. Germline V gene sequence: CDR1 DFQATT, CDR2 SNEGSKA (reference sequence). The ends lost 5 bases at V and 4 bases at J; junction bases unmatched: 8. This chain's CDR3 is CSALQGAGGETQYF. The CDR3 DNA sequence: TGCAGTGCTCTACAGGGGGCAGGGGGAGAGACCCAGTACTTC.